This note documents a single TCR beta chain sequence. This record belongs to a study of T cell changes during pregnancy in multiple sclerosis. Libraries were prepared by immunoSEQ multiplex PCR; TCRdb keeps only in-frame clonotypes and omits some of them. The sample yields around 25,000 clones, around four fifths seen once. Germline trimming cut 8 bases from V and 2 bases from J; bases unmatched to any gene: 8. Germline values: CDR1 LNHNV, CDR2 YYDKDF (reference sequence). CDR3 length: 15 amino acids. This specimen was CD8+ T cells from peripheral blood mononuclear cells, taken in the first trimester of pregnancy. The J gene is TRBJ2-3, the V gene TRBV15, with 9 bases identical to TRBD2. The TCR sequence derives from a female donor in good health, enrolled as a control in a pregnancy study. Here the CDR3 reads CATGPSGTYTDTQYF. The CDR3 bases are TGTGCCACCGGACCTAGCGGGACGTACACAGATACGCAGTATTTT.